The entry below describes one TCR beta chain. No antigen is known for it. Nothing much larger sits one base from this clone, and base qualities are not available. This sample was taken from a study of control samples from healthy donors and cancer patients (dated by TCRdb to the early 2020s). The CDR1 and CDR2 encoded by the germline V gene are SGDLS and YYNGEE. Inclusive of the bounding cysteine and phenylalanine, the CDR3 is 13 residues long. Left in the record is the CDR3 DNA by itself, 39 bases read in frame from the first base. V is trimmed back by 5 bases and J by 2 bases, and the junction contains 3 bases that no gene match accounts for. Preparation of the library involved the immunoSEQ multiplex PCR assay. TCRdb took this table from immuneACCESS and kept in-frame rearrangements with V and J called. Such tables lack part of the clones; where checked against another copy, unresolved V genes explain under half of the gap, and the rest is unexplained. Present in this sample are 180,000 or so clones, just over 90% of which were seen just once. Roughly 4.3% of the sample goes to the ten largest clones.

The sample taken for sequencing was blood. The receptor was derived from a woman aged 60 to 75 in good health. This chain joins TRBV9 to TRBJ1-2; TRBD1 lines up with 7 middle nucleotides. The DNA is as follows: TGTGCCAGCAGTTTGGACAGGAACTATGGCTACACCTTC. Its amino acids are CASSLDRNYGYTF.